These T cell receptor beta chains were read from a single sample in a study of vaccination and CD4 T cells after COVID-19. TCRdb called the PCR reads again in MiXCR, with one record for every CDR3 protein. The sample shows 20,000 or so distinct CDR3 sequences, roughly 40% of them seen only once. These receptors lack a known antigen. Sequenced material: CD4+ T cells from blood, cultured in vitro, taken after SARS-CoV-2 vaccination. Source of these receptors: a human donor who had recovered from COVID-19. CDR3s include the opening cysteine and the closing phenylalanine or tryptophan. The D gene is left open where the match is weak. Only some rows state a clone size, as once, few, many or a class for expanded clones.

size: .
J: TRBJ2-3
V: TRBV11-3
D: .
DNA: TGTGCCAGCAGCCCGAGGGGGGGAGGGGTATCAGATACGCAGTATTTT
CDR3: CASSPRGGGVSDTQYF

size: few
J: TRBJ2-5
V: TRBV28
D: .
DNA: TGTGCCAGCATTGGCAGGGGAGGCCAAGAGACCCAGTACTTC
CDR3: CASIGRGGQETQYF

size: few
J: TRBJ1-5
V: TRBV19
D: .
DNA: TGTGCCAGTAGTTGGGAGGACCAGCCCCAGCATTTT
CDR3: CASSWEDQPQHF

size: few
J: TRBJ2-3
V: TRBV7-2
D: TRBD1
DNA: TGTGCCAGCAGCTTACAACAGGGGAGTACAGATACGCAGTATTTT
CDR3: CASSLQQGSTDTQYF

size: .
J: TRBJ1-6
V: TRBV10-3
D: .
DNA: TGTGCCATCAGTCGCAGGGAGCCCTATAATTCACCCCTCCACTTT
CDR3: CAISRREPYNSPLHF

size: .
J: TRBJ1-3
V: TRBV6-5
D: .
DNA: TGTGCCAGCAGTTACCCATCGGCTGGAAACACCATATATTTT
CDR3: CASSYPSAGNTIYF

size: .
J: TRBJ1-1
V: TRBV28
D: .
DNA: TGTGCCAGCAGTTTTCAGTCCACACGCACTGAAGCTTTCTTT
CDR3: CASSFQSTRTEAFF

size: .
J: TRBJ1-4
V: TRBV27
D: .
DNA: TGTGCCAGCAGTCTCACAACCCTGACAACTAATGAAAAACTGTTTTTT
CDR3: CASSLTTLTTNEKLFF

size: .
J: TRBJ2-2
V: TRBV7-2
D: .
DNA: TGTGCCAGCAGCTTAGCAGTAGGGCGGGCCGGGGAGCTGTTTTTT
CDR3: CASSLAVGRAGELFF

size: .
J: TRBJ2-5
V: TRBV19
D: TRBD2
DNA: TGTGCCAGTAGCCATATACCGCTAGCGGGAGGGCCGGAGACCCAGTACTTC
CDR3: CASSHIPLAGGPETQYF

size: .
J: TRBJ2-1
V: TRBV24-1
D: TRBD2
DNA: TGTGCCACCAGTGACAGTAGCGGGAGGAAGCCCTACAATGAGCAGTTCTTC
CDR3: CATSDSSGRKPYNEQFF

size: .
J: TRBJ1-3
V: TRBV6-1
D: TRBD1
DNA: TGTGCCAGCAGACCCGACAGGGACTCTGGAAACACCATATATTTT
CDR3: CASRPDRDSGNTIYF

size: .
J: TRBJ2-7
V: TRBV15
D: TRBD1
DNA: TGTGCCACCAGCAGAGGACAGGGGTCTCGCGAGCAGTACTTC
CDR3: CATSRGQGSREQYF

size: .
J: TRBJ1-1
V: TRBV6-1
D: .
DNA: TGTGCCAGCAGTGAAGCGGGAGGGGCGAACACTGAAGCTTTCTTT
CDR3: CASSEAGGANTEAFF

size: .
J: TRBJ1-5
V: TRBV5-1
D: .
DNA: TGCGCCAGCAGCCCCAGGCCTAATCAGCCCCAGCATTTT
CDR3: CASSPRPNQPQHF

size: .
J: TRBJ1-2
V: TRBV7-2
D: .
DNA: TGTGCCAGCAGCTGGGACCGGGACTACACCTTC
CDR3: CASSWDRDYTF

size: .
J: TRBJ1-5
V: TRBV7-2
D: .
DNA: TGTGCCAGCAGCGAGGGGTCCTATAGCAATCAGCCCCAGCATTTT
CDR3: CASSEGSYSNQPQHF

size: few
J: TRBJ1-6
V: TRBV6-2/TRBV6-3
D: .
DNA: TGTGCCAGCAAACAGGGTGGTTCACCCCTCCACTTT
CDR3: CASKQGGSPLHF

size: .
J: TRBJ1-2
V: TRBV29-1
D: .
DNA: TGCAGCGTTGTGGAAAACTATGGCTACACCTTC
CDR3: CSVVENYGYTF

size: .
J: TRBJ1-2
V: TRBV20-1
D: .
DNA: TGCAGTGCTACCCCCCCGGGGGTTGTTGGTGGCTACACCTTC
CDR3: CSATPPGVVGGYTF

size: .
J: TRBJ2-3
V: TRBV20-1
D: TRBD2
DNA: TGCAGTGCGGGGACTAGCGGGAGTTCAGATACGCAGTATTTT
CDR3: CSAGTSGSSDTQYF

size: few
J: TRBJ1-2
V: TRBV6-1
D: TRBD1
DNA: TGTGCCAGCAGTCTACAGGGGAGTGGCTACACCTTC
CDR3: CASSLQGSGYTF

size: few
J: TRBJ1-5
V: TRBV20-1
D: .
DNA: TGCAGTGCTACCACGGGGGGGGGACAACTCAATCAGCCCCAGCATTTT
CDR3: CSATTGGGQLNQPQHF

size: few
J: TRBJ1-1
V: TRBV20-1
D: .
DNA: TGCAGTGCCCGACCCCGGGGTTTGATTGAAGCTTTCTTT
CDR3: CSARPRGLIEAFF

size: .
J: TRBJ2-5
V: TRBV6-2/TRBV6-3
D: .
DNA: TGTGCCAGCGGTCCCCGCATTGGGGGGCACGAGACCCAGTACTTC
CDR3: CASGPRIGGHETQYF

size: .
J: TRBJ2-3
V: TRBV2
D: .
DNA: TGTGCCAGCAGTCCCCAGGACACTTTCACAGATACGCAGTATTTT
CDR3: CASSPQDTFTDTQYF

size: .
J: TRBJ1-2
V: TRBV5-1
D: .
DNA: TGCGCCAGCAGCTTGTTACAGGGCAGTGGCTATGGCTACACCTTC
CDR3: CASSLLQGSGYGYTF

size: few
J: TRBJ1-1
V: TRBV7-9
D: TRBD1
DNA: TGTGCCAGCAGCCCAGGGGGGGGTTTTATAGTAGGCGTAGCTTTCTTT
CDR3: CASSPGGGFIVGVAFF

size: .
J: TRBJ1-1
V: TRBV25-1
D: .
DNA: TGTGCCAGCAGTGGGGGTGACAGCGGAGCTTTCTTT
CDR3: CASSGGDSGAFF

size: .
J: TRBJ1-1
V: TRBV20-1
D: .
DNA: TGCAGTGCTAGTCCCCGGTGGGGCCAAGACATGAGCACTGAAGCTTTCTTT
CDR3: CSASPRWGQDMSTEAFF

size: few
J: TRBJ1-6
V: TRBV6-5
D: TRBD1
DNA: TGTGCCAGCAGTTCCCTCCACACGACAGGGGTCTTGGGGTCACCCCTCCACTTT
CDR3: CASSSLHTTGVLGSPLHF

size: few
J: TRBJ1-6
V: TRBV20-1
D: TRBD1
DNA: TGCAGTGCTAGAGATCTAACAGGGGGCGTAAATTCACCCCTCCACTTT
CDR3: CSARDLTGGVNSPLHF

size: .
J: TRBJ1-5
V: TRBV28
D: .
DNA: TGTGCCAGCAGCTACAATCAGCCCCAGCATTTT
CDR3: CASSYNQPQHF

size: .
J: TRBJ2-3
V: TRBV6-1
D: TRBD1
DNA: TGTGCCAGCAGGACAGGGGGCGTAACAGATACGCAGTATTTT
CDR3: CASRTGGVTDTQYF

size: .
J: TRBJ2-5
V: TRBV11-1
D: TRBD1
DNA: TGTGCCAGCAGCTTGGATGACAGGGGGGGAGAGACCCAGTACTTC
CDR3: CASSLDDRGGETQYF

size: .
J: TRBJ2-7
V: TRBV10-2
D: .
DNA: TGCGCCAGCAGTGAACCGGGACGGGCCTACGAGCAGTACTTC
CDR3: CASSEPGRAYEQYF

size: .
J: TRBJ1-6
V: TRBV20-1
D: .
DNA: TGCAGTGTAACAGGGAATTCACCCCTCCACTTT
CDR3: CSVTGNSPLHF

size: .
J: TRBJ1-1
V: TRBV9
D: .
DNA: TGTGCCAGCAGCGTAGAGGTGGATGGGAACACTGAAGCTTTCTTT
CDR3: CASSVEVDGNTEAFF

size: .
J: TRBJ1-1
V: TRBV28
D: .
DNA: TGTGCCAGCATTAACTCCGGTCGTACTTGGGGCACTGAAGCTTTCTTT
CDR3: CASINSGRTWGTEAFF

size: .
J: TRBJ1-1
V: TRBV20-1
D: .
DNA: TGCAGTGCCCGACACCTTCTAGGGTACGGCACTGAAGCTTTCTTT
CDR3: CSARHLLGYGTEAFF

size: .
J: TRBJ1-1
V: TRBV7-6
D: .
DNA: TGTGCCAGCAGCGTGAAGGTGAACACTGAAGCTTTCTTT
CDR3: CASSVKVNTEAFF

size: .
J: TRBJ2-7
V: TRBV24-1
D: .
DNA: TGTGCCACCAGTGATTTCGGGGGTCGCGAGCAGTACTTC
CDR3: CATSDFGGREQYF

size: .
J: TRBJ2-5
V: TRBV7-9
D: .
DNA: TGTGCCAGCAGCCGGGGCGAAGGGGAGACCCAGTACTTC
CDR3: CASSRGEGETQYF

size: once
J: TRBJ2-1
V: TRBV7-2
D: .
DNA: TGTGCCAGCAGCTACTGGGGAGTCGGTAGCGATGAGCAGTTCTTC
CDR3: CASSYWGVGSDEQFF

size: .
J: TRBJ2-3
V: TRBV27
D: TRBD2
DNA: TGTGCCAGCAGCTGGAGACTAGCGTCGAGCACAGATACGCAGTATTTT
CDR3: CASSWRLASSTDTQYF